Sequencing of this T cell receptor (beta chain) was carried out in a study of TIL therapy for anti-PD-1-resistant metastatic lung cancer. Study overall: Progressing patients received lymphodepletion, expanded TIL infusion and IL-2.

V was shortened by 0 bases and J by 7 bases, with 17 bases between the two germline ends. Germline values: CDR1 SGHTS, CDR2 YDEGEE. This CDR3 spans 15 amino acids. The immunoSEQ assay was v3. Sequencing depth was around 2 million read pairs for survey level, roughly 4.5-6.5 million for deep. Using immunoSEQ multiplex PCR, the repertoire was profiled, and TCRdb retains in-frame clones only, with some absent. Among nearly 15,000 clones, about 84% were seen once, and the ten largest hold roughly 0.9%. As to time point: pre-treatment sample, taken before nivolumab and TIL therapy. The genes are TRBV5-8 and TRBJ2-7; D may be TRBD1 (5 bases). This specimen consisted of blood, obtained at baseline. This receptor was taken from a person aged 30 to 80 with non-small cell lung cancer. CDR3 coding DNA: TGTGCCAGCAGCTTGGCCTGGTCAGGGTTGAATGAGCAGTACGTC. Protein product: CASSLAWSGLNEQYV.